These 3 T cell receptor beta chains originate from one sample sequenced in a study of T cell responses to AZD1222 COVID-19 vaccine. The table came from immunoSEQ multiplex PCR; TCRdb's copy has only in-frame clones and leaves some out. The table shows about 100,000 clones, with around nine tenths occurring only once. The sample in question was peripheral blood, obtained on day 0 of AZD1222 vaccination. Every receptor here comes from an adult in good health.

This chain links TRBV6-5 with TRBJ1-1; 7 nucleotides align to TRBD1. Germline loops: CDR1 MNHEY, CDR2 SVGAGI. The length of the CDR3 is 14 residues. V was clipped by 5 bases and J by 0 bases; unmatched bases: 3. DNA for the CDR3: TGTGCCAGCAGTCGGGGACAGCTGAACACTGAAGCTTTCTTT. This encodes CASSRGQLNTEAFF.

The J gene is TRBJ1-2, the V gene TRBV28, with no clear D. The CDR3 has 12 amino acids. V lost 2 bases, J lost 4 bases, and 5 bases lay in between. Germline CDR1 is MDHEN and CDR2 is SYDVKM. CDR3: CASSLESYGYTF. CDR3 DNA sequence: TGTGCCAGCAGTTTAGAGAGCTATGGCTACACCTTC.

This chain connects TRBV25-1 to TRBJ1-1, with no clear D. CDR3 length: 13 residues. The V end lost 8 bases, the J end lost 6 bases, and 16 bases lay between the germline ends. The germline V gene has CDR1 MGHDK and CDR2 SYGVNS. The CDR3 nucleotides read TGTGCCAGCGCTTCTGCCGTGGTCGCTGAAGCTTTCTTT. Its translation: CASASAVVAEAFF. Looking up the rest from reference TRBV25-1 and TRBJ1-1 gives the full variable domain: EADIYQTPRYLVIGTGKKITLECSQTMGHDKMYWYQQDPGMELHLIHYSYGVNSTEKGDLSSESTVSRIRTEHFPLTLESARPSHTSQYLCASASAVVAEAFFGQGTRLTVV.